The 30 T cell receptor beta chains in this list originate from one sample, sequenced in a study of CD8+CD57+ T cells in acquired aplastic anemia. TCR beta VDJ and CDR3 profiling used genomic DNA as template. A single record per CDR3 protein comes from TCRdb applying MiXCR to the reads. The table includes approximately 380,000 distinct CDR3 sequences, around 72% detected once. Sequenced material: sorted CD4+, CD8+, or CD8+CD57+ T cells (not recorded which) from PBMCs. The origin of the receptors is a human donor in good health, serving as a control.

At least ten counts were recorded for this clonotype. The chain uses TRBV10-3 and TRBJ2-7, with D perhaps matching TRBD2 (6 bases). Trimming pared 5 bases from V and 4 bases from J, leaving 9 bases between. Germline-derived CDR1 and CDR2 are ENHRY and SYGVKD. The CDR3 loop spans 12 amino acids. CDR3 region: CAISPGRYEQYF. CDR3 coding DNA: TGTGCCATCAGTCCAGGGAGGTACGAGCAGTACTTC.

The CDR3 reads CASSLEGDTDTQYF. CDR3 DNA sequence: TGTGCCAGCAGCTTAGAGGGCGACACAGATACGCAGTATTTT. The J gene is TRBJ2-3, the V gene TRBV7-9; D unclear. CDR3 length: 14 amino acids. From germline, CDR1 is SEHNR and CDR2 FQNEAQ (reference sequence). V lost 1 base and J 2 bases, leaving 7 bases between the germline ends. The variable domain in full, with the rest retrieved from reference TRBV7-9 and TRBJ2-3, is DTGVSQNPRHKITKRGQNVTFRCDPISEHNRLYWYRQTLGQGPEFLTYFQNEAQLEKSRLLSDRFSAERPKGSFSTLEIQRTEQGDSAMYLCASSLEGDTDTQYFGPGTRLTVL.

The V gene is TRBV9, the J gene TRBJ2-3; D not resolved. Per germline, CDR1 SGDLS and CDR2 YYNGEE. The V end was cut by 3 bases, the J end by 0 bases, with 11 bases between. The CDR3 extends over 15 amino acids. As DNA, the CDR3 is TGTGCCAGCAGCGATGACGACTCTAGCACAGATACGCAGTATTTT. It codes for CASSDDDSSTDTQYF.

Ten or more counts support this clonotype. The chain links TRBV9 to TRBJ2-3; the match to TRBD2 covers 11 bases. The CDR3 is 15 residues long. In germline, CDR1 is SGDLS, CDR2 YYNGEE. V shed 3 bases and J 3 bases; nucleotides not matched to a gene: 3. DNA of the CDR3: TGTGCCAGCAGCGCCGGGACTAGCGGAACAGATACGCAGTATTTT. This codes for CASSAGTSGTDTQYF.

This clonotype was counted ten times or more. The V call is TRBV5-5, the J call TRBJ1-4; 9 bases fit TRBD1. V lost 6 bases and J lost 8; bases outside the gene matches: 5. Germline V gene data show CDR1 as SGHKS and CDR2 as YYEKEE (reference sequence). The CDR3 has 13 amino acids. The CDR3 DNA sequence: TGTGCCAGCACCGGGACAGGGCACGAAAAACTGTTTTTT. Protein: CASTGTGHEKLFF. The variable domain in full, completed from reference TRBV5-5 and TRBJ1-4, reads DAGVTQSPTHLIKTRGQQVTLRCSPISGHKSVSWYQQVLGQGPQFIFQYYEKEERGRGNFPDRFSARQFPNYSSELNVNALLLGDSALYLCASTGTGHEKLFFGSGTQLSVL.

V gene TRBV6-5 combines with J gene TRBJ2-5; D may correspond to TRBD1 or TRBD2 (5 bases each). There are 13 residues in the CDR3. Trimming cost V 7 bases and J 2 bases, with 11 bases left between them. CDR1 MNHEY and CDR2 SVGAGI come from the germline V gene. The chain's CDR3 is CASNRDGQETQYF. In nucleotides, the CDR3 is TGTGCCAGCAATCGGGACGGTCAAGAGACCCAGTACTTC.

This clonotype was found a few times. V gene TRBV9 combines with J gene TRBJ2-7; 7 bases map to TRBD2. From germline, CDR1 is SGDLS and CDR2 YYNGEE. The CDR3 consists of 14 residues. Losses at the gene ends were 0 bases for V and 4 bases for J; bases not matched to a gene: 4. This CDR3 reads CASSVGGGIYEQYF. CDR3 DNA: TGTGCCAGCAGCGTAGGGGGGGGAATTTACGAGCAGTACTTC.

V gene TRBV20-1 combines with J gene TRBJ1-2; D is ambiguous. Trimming left V 6 bases short and J 6 bases short, with 20 bases between. The CDR3 contains 14 residues. Germline CDR1 is DFQATT and CDR2 is SNEGSKA (reference sequence). The CDR3 here is CSAPLMSAGDGYTF. The CDR3 nucleotides are TGCAGTGCCCCTCTGATGAGCGCTGGGGATGGCTACACCTTC.

In this sample, this clonotype turned up many times. This chain joins TRBV20-1 and TRBJ1-6, with a weak D call TRBD1 (6 bases). The V and J ends lost 1 base and 8 bases respectively, with 15 bases between them. The CDR3 spans 15 residues. Germline-derived CDR1 and CDR2 are DFQATT and SNEGSKA (reference sequence). The CDR3: CSARALGGRDSPLHF. The CDR3 region has the DNA TGCAGTGCTAGAGCCCTGGGGGGGCGAGATTCACCCCTCCACTTT.

V is TRBV5-1 and J is TRBJ1-2; D is unclear. Trimming took off 0 bases at V and 4 bases at J, with 13 bases between the two ends. CDR1 SGHRS and CDR2 YFSETQ come from the germline V gene. The CDR3 contains 15 residues. The DNA of the CDR3 is TGCGCCAGCAGCTTGGGCAACGAGGAGGGCTATGGCTACACCTTC. Translation: CASSLGNEEGYGYTF.

This clonotype was recorded many times. CDR3 coding DNA: TGTGCCAGCAGTGTTTCAGGGTTGGTGCAGCCCCAGCATTTT. Translated: CASSVSGLVQPQHF. This chain links TRBV2 with TRBJ1-5, with TRBD1 as a possible D gene (5 bases). This CDR3 comprises 14 residues. Germline CDR1 reads SNHLY; CDR2 reads FYNNEI. The germline V and J ends were trimmed by 4 bases and 7 bases, with 14 bases remaining between them.

This clonotype has a count of ten or more. The chain joins TRBV5-4 to TRBJ2-3, with 10 bases aligning to TRBD2. The CDR3 consists of 16 residues. V lost 4 bases to trimming and J lost 1 base; unmatched junction nucleotides: 6. Germline-derived CDR1 and CDR2 are SGHNT and YYREEE (reference sequence). The CDR3 DNA reads as TGTGCCAGCAGCGGAGCGGGGGGGCTCGGCACAGATACGCAGTATTTT. Protein product: CASSGAGGLGTDTQYF.

This clonotype was counted ten times or more. The CDR3 bases are TGCGCCAGCAGCTTGGGTAGAGGGCAGAACACTGAAGCTTTCTTT. Translating gives CASSLGRGQNTEAFF. The genes are TRBV5-1 and TRBJ1-1; D remains unclear. Trimming cost V 0 bases and J 1 base, with 10 bases left between them. Germline assignment: CDR1 SGHRS and CDR2 YFSETQ. The CDR3 is 15 residues long.

On this clonotype itself: The junction shows a germline mismatch at one end, possibly a read error. The gene calls are TRBV7-2 and TRBJ1-6; D may be TRBD1 (6 bases). The germline CDR1 and CDR2 sequences are SGHTA and FQGNSA. There are 14 residues in the CDR3. The CDR3 bases are TGTGCCAGCAGCTCCCAGCGGGGGGCATGTCTGGGCCCATTT. Protein product: CASSSQRGACLGPF.

Points on this clonotype: At one of its ends the junction is not consistent with the germline gene, which may arise from a read error. V gene TRBV20-1 combines with J gene TRBJ2-5, with 8 bases that match TRBD1. CDR1 is DFQATT and CDR2 is SNEGSKA in the germline V gene (reference sequence). The CDR3 extends over 11 amino acids. The CDR3 DNA reads as TGCAGTGCTAGGGGACAGGAGGCCCAGGACTTC. This gives the protein CSARGQEAQDF.

The chain joins TRBV7-2 to TRBJ2-7, with D perhaps TRBD1 or TRBD2 (5 bases each). Germline V CDR1 and CDR2: SGHTA, FQGNSA. Trimming left V 0 bases short and J 8 bases short, with 17 bases between. This CDR3 region has 15 residues. This CDR3 reads CASSLAVRDAGKQYF. The CDR3 coding sequence is TGTGCCAGCAGCTTAGCAGTCAGGGACGCCGGCAAGCAGTACTTC.

At least ten counts were recorded for this clonotype. This chain uses TRBV19 with TRBJ2-1, with D possibly being TRBD1 or TRBD2 (6 bases each). V was clipped by 6 bases and J by 6 bases, with 18 bases between them. CDR1 LNHDA and CDR2 SQIVND come from the germline V gene (reference sequence). CDR3 size: 15 residues. CDR3 sequence: CASRAELGGLNEQFF. The CDR3 DNA is TGTGCCAGTAGGGCCGAATTGGGGGGCCTCAATGAGCAGTTCTTC. Supplemented by reference TRBV19 and TRBJ2-1, the full variable domain reads DGGITQSPKYLFRKEGQNVTLSCEQNLNHDAMYWYRQDPGQGLRLIYYSQIVNDFQKGDIAEGYSVSREKKESFPLTVTSAQKNPTAFYLCASRAELGGLNEQFFGPGTRLTVL.

Concerning this clonotype: It is likely a read error, because the conserved phenylalanine at the end of the CDR3 is missing. The limits of the CDR3 on the DNA are not certain, so only TCRdb's listed CDR3 is given. J is TRBJ1-5 and V is TRBV7-9. Germline-derived CDR1 and CDR2 are SEHNR and FQNEAQ (reference sequence). The CDR3 is 12 amino acids long, termini counted. CDR3 loop: CASSLVGQPQPL.

This chain's CDR3 is CSVETGLQPQHF. Written as DNA, the CDR3 is TGCAGCGTTGAGACAGGGCTACAGCCCCAGCATTTT. The rearrangement links TRBV29-1 to TRBJ1-5; TRBD1 matches at 7 bases. Per the germline V gene, CDR1 is SQVTM and CDR2 is ANQGSEA. Losses at the gene ends were 3 bases for V and 7 bases for J; bases not matched to a gene: 3. The CDR3 is made up of 12 amino acids.

This chain uses TRBV7-2 with TRBJ1-3, with D hard to call. Trimming removed 3 bases from V and 16 bases from J, with 22 bases in between. CDR3 length: 14 residues. The V gene's germline CDR1 is SGHTA and CDR2 FQGNSA. The CDR3 nucleotides are TGTGCCAGCAGCTTCGCTGGACGCGCTGAAGCTTTCTATTTT. The encoded protein is CASSFAGRAEAFYF. Complete variable domain (other parts from reference TRBV7-2 and TRBJ1-3): GAGVSQSPSNKVTEKGKDVELRCDPISGHTALYWYRQSLGQGLEFLIYFQGNSAPDKSGLPSDRFSAERTGGSVSTLTIQRTQQEDSAVYLCASSFAGRAEAFYFGEGSWLTVV.

The rearrangement links TRBV7-2 to TRBJ1-1; 10 bases align to TRBD1. CDR1 and CDR2 from the germline V gene are SGHTA and FQGNSA. V was clipped by 5 bases and J by 6 bases; unmatched bases: 6. CDR3 length: 14 residues. The CDR3 DNA reads as TGTGCCAGCAGCCCAGGGGACAGGGGTTCTGAAGCTTTCTTT. It codes for CASSPGDRGSEAFF. The full variable domain, its missing parts supplied by reference TRBV7-2 and TRBJ1-1, is GAGVSQSPSNKVTEKGKDVELRCDPISGHTALYWYRQSLGQGLEFLIYFQGNSAPDKSGLPSDRFSAERTGGSVSTLTIQRTQQEDSAVYLCASSPGDRGSEAFFGQGTRLTVV.

This clonotype was recorded many times. The CDR3 loop reads CASSQGGTVYGYTF. CDR3 DNA sequence: TGTGCCAGCAGCCAGGGAGGGACAGTTTATGGCTACACCTTC. The rearrangement uses TRBV3-1 and TRBJ1-2; 7 bases map to TRBD1. The CDR3 covers 14 residues. V was clipped by 3 bases and J by 5 bases; unmatched bases: 6. The germline V gene has CDR1 LGHDT and CDR2 YNNKEL (reference sequence).

The chain joins TRBV7-2 to TRBJ2-7; 7 positions match TRBD2. Germline CDR1 reads SGHTA; CDR2 reads FQGNSA. This CDR3 has 15 amino acids. Trimming at V came to 3 bases and at J to 2 bases, leaving 7 bases not matched to a gene. DNA of the CDR3: TGTGCCAGCAGCTTCGCGGGAGACGCTGCCTACGAGCAGTACTTC. It specifies CASSFAGDAAYEQYF.

A word on this clonotype: An end of the junction does not agree with germline; a read error may underlie this. The rearrangement links TRBV7-7 to TRBJ1-1, with 7 nucleotides matching TRBD1. Germline V lookup: CDR1 SSHAT, CDR2 FNYEAQ (reference sequence). This CDR3 region has 16 residues. CDR3 DNA: TGTGCTAGCAGCGTAGGAGGGCCGGGACAGAACAACAAAGCTTTCTTT. It translates to CASSVGGPGQNNKAFF.

The V call is TRBV19, the J call TRBJ2-2; a possible D gene is TRBD2 (6 bases). The V end was cut by 5 bases, the J end by 5 bases, with 15 bases between. This CDR3 has 15 residues. In germline, CDR1 is LNHDA, CDR2 SQIVND (reference sequence). This CDR3 reads CASSSRTAGTGELFF. The CDR3 DNA reads TGTGCCAGTAGTTCAAGGACCGCGGGGACCGGGGAGCTGTTTTTT.

This clonotype has ten or more counts. V and J are TRBV7-2 and TRBJ2-2; D uncertain. Trimming cost V 1 base and J 5 bases, with 8 bases left between them. The CDR3 has 14 amino acids. The germline V gene has CDR1 SGHTA and CDR2 FQGNSA. As DNA, the CDR3 is TGTGCCAGCAGCTTAGAATTGGCTACCGGGGAGCTGTTTTTT. Protein sequence: CASSLELATGELFF.

The chain employs TRBV7-7 and TRBJ1-4, with a weak D call TRBD1 (6 bases). Germline V gene sequence: CDR1 SSHAT, CDR2 FNYEAQ (reference sequence). The V and J ends lost 5 bases and 7 bases respectively, with 11 bases between them. This CDR3 comprises 13 residues. CDR3 region: CASSPLGGEKLFF. The CDR3 DNA is TGTGCCAGCAGCCCCTTAGGGGGTGAAAAACTGTTTTTT.

This rearrangement joins TRBV7-3 to TRBJ2-1, with D possibly TRBD2 on 5 matching bases. CDR1 is SGHTA, CDR2 FQGTGA, per germline. V lost 5 bases, J lost 4 bases, and 24 bases lay in between. This CDR3 has 18 residues. The CDR3 DNA sequence: TGTGCCAGCAGCCTACCCGCGGATTTGTCGAGGGAGTACAATGAGCAGTTCTTC. As protein: CASSLPADLSREYNEQFF.

This clonotype was seen at least ten times. V is TRBV6-6 and J is TRBJ1-2; maybe TRBD1 (6 bases). The CDR3 is 16 amino acids. V dropped 0 bases and J dropped 8 bases, with 19 bases sitting between them. The V gene's germline CDR1 is MNHNY and CDR2 SVGAGI (reference sequence). DNA of the CDR3: TGTGCCAGCAGTTACTCGGCGTCCAGGGGAATCGAGGGCTACACCTTC. Translation gives CASSYSASRGIEGYTF.

V and J are TRBV20-1 and TRBJ1-4; weak D call: TRBD1 (5 bases). Germline V gives CDR1 DFQATT, CDR2 SNEGSKA (reference sequence). Between the trimmed V and J ends, which lost 3 bases and 5 bases, there was a span of 16 bases. The CDR3 covers 15 residues. The CDR3 loop reads CSASGGSSYNEKLFF. In nucleotides, the CDR3 is TGCAGTGCTAGTGGGGGAAGCTCCTACAATGAAAAACTGTTTTTT.